Listed here are 16 T cell receptor beta chains from one sample, sequenced in a study of Graves' ophthalmopathy and Graves' hyperthyroidism. Amplification from RNA transcripts yielded the TCR beta CDR3 regions. An initial RT-PCR round employing HTBI primers preceded a second-round multiplex PCR. MiXCR was run by TCRdb on the multiplex PCR reads, yielding one entry per CDR3 protein. The table includes about half a million distinct CDR3 sequences, 14% detected once. The sample was blood. These receptor sequences come from a woman in her 30s with Graves' ophthalmopathy.

This clonotype was counted between two and nine times. The chain couples TRBV10-3 to TRBJ2-2; tentatively, D is TRBD2 (5 bases). CDR3 length: 14 residues. CDR1 and CDR2 from the germline V gene are ENHRY and SYGVKD. Trimming left V 6 bases short and J 1 base short, with 9 bases between. The CDR3 region has the DNA TGTGCCATCAGGAGGGCCGGGAACACCGGGGAGCTGTTTTTT. Its translation: CAIRRAGNTGELFF.

A few counts support this clonotype. The V call is TRBV9, the J call TRBJ1-5; D unclear. This CDR3 has 13 residues. Trimming took 0 bases from V and 5 from J, leaving 6 bases between them. In germline, CDR1 is SGDLS, CDR2 YYNGEE. CDR3 nucleotide sequence: TGTGCCAGCAGCGTAGCTTTGGATCAGCCCCAGCATTTT. It translates to CASSVALDQPQHF.

In this sample, this clonotype turned up a few times. This chain uses TRBV13 with TRBJ2-7; D remains unclear. Germline CDR1 PRHDT, CDR2 FYEKMQ (reference sequence). Between the trimmed V and J ends, which lost 4 bases and 6 bases, there was a span of 28 bases. The CDR3 extends over 18 amino acids. The CDR3 sequence is CASSSSSRLGTRVLEQYF. The CDR3 nucleotides are TGTGCCAGCAGCTCCAGCTCCCGTCTTGGCACTCGCGTTCTCGAGCAGTACTTC.

This clonotype was detected many times. The V gene is TRBV5-1, the J gene TRBJ2-2; D is undetermined. CDR1 is SGHRS, CDR2 YFSETQ, per germline. V lost 1 base to trimming and J lost 4 bases, with 8 bases between them. The CDR3 totals 14 residues. CDR3 nucleotides: TGCGCCAGCAGCTTGCGGTTAGGCACCGGGGAGCTGTTTTTT. Amino acid sequence: CASSLRLGTGELFF.

This clonotype was counted ten times or more. The gene calls are TRBV12-3 or TRBV12-4 and TRBJ2-7; D tentatively fits TRBD1 or TRBD2 (5 bases each). V dropped 6 bases and J dropped 7 bases, with 19 bases sitting between them. The CDR3 totals 14 residues. CDR3 region: CASSPGTSPQEQYF. The CDR3 region has the DNA TGTGCCAGCAGCCCCGGGACCTCCCCGCAGGAGCAGTACTTC.

This clonotype was seen repeatedly, ten times or more. The chain joins TRBV7-2 to TRBJ1-2; 7 nucleotides align to TRBD1. J lost 8 bases, V lost 8 bases, and 11 bases had no gene match. CDR3 size: 13 residues. Per the germline V gene, CDR1 is SGHTA and CDR2 is FQGNSA. The DNA for the CDR3 is TGTGCCAGCGAACGAGACAGGGTTTGGGGCTACACCTTC. It is translated as CASERDRVWGYTF.

This clonotype came up many times. The V and J genes are TRBV28 and TRBJ2-7, with 8 bases lining up with TRBD1. The CDR3 is 15 residues long. Germline V gives CDR1 MDHEN, CDR2 SYDVKM. V lost 10 bases and J lost 0; bases outside the gene matches: 11. The CDR3 nucleotides read TGTGCCACCCGGTTTCGGGACAGGAGCTCCTACGAGCAGTACTTC. This translates into CATRFRDRSSYEQYF.

This chain links TRBV20-1 with TRBJ1-5, with D uncertain. Germline CDR1 and CDR2: DFQATT and SNEGSKA (reference sequence). The V and J ends lost 2 bases and 4 bases respectively, with 15 bases between them. This CDR3 comprises 15 residues. CDR3 residues: CSARTEPGLNQPQHF. The CDR3 DNA reads TGCAGTGCTAGAACAGAGCCGGGGTTGAATCAGCCCCAGCATTTT.

This rearrangement joins TRBV6-2 or TRBV6-3 to TRBJ2-5; D unresolved. This CDR3 comprises 12 residues. The V and J ends lost 2 bases and 5 bases respectively, with 6 bases between them. Germline CDR1 reads MNHEY; CDR2 reads SVGEGT. CDR3 sequence: CASSYRSETQYF. DNA of the CDR3: TGTGCCAGCAGTTACCGAAGCGAGACCCAGTACTTC.

Concerning this clonotype: Its ends do not fully match the called genes, so a read error is possible. The chain carries TRBV6-5 and TRBJ1-6; D is perhaps TRBD1 (6 bases). The V gene's germline CDR1 is MNHEY and CDR2 SVGAGI. The CDR3 has 17 amino acids. CDR3 DNA sequence: TGTTCCAGCAGTTACTCTCGGGGGGGCTCCTATAATTCACCCCTGCACTTT. The encoded protein is CSSSYSRGGSYNSPLHF.

The table lists this clonotype with many counts. The chain uses TRBV29-1 and TRBJ2-4; 10 nucleotides agree with TRBD2. This CDR3 has 18 residues. CDR1 and CDR2 from the germline V gene are SQVTM and ANQGSEA. V shed 1 base, J shed 1 base, and the junction held 10 bases outside the gene matches. The CDR3 loop is CSVEGLAGVLEAKNIQYF. The DNA of the CDR3 is TGCAGCGTTGAAGGGCTAGCGGGAGTTTTAGAGGCCAAAAACATTCAGTACTTC.

As regards this clonotype: Sequence at one end of the junction differs from germline and may be a read error. The CDR3 DNA reads as TGTGCCAGCAGTGAAGGGACTAGCGGGGGCCTTAGCACAGATGCGCAGTATTTT. Its protein is CASSEGTSGGLSTDAQYF. The chain uses TRBV6-1 and TRBJ2-3; 13 bases line up with TRBD2. The germline CDR1 and CDR2 sequences are MNHNS and SASEGT. The CDR3 loop spans 18 amino acids.

This clonotype was counted many times. The rearrangement joins TRBV6-4 to TRBJ2-5; D perhaps matches TRBD1 (6 bases). The CDR3 consists of 21 residues. V dropped 7 bases and J dropped 2 bases, with 35 bases sitting between them. CDR1 is MRHNA and CDR2 is SNTAGT in the germline V gene. Here the CDR3 DNA reads TGTGCCAGCACCAGACAACCAGAGTGGGACACCACTTACCCTACGCAAGAGACCCAGTACTTC. Translation gives CASTRQPEWDTTYPTQETQYF.

A remark on this clonotype: A much larger clone is a single base away; this may be a read error. This chain uses TRBV15 with TRBJ2-7; 8 bases are a match to TRBD1. This CDR3 has 13 residues. Germline V lookup: CDR1 LNHNV, CDR2 YYDKDF (reference sequence). The CDR3 DNA is TGTGCCGCCAGCAGTCGACAGGGGAACGAGCAGTACTTC. This encodes CAASSRQGNEQYF.

This clonotype occurred a few times. V is TRBV13 and J is TRBJ2-4, with 7 nucleotides matching TRBD1. This CDR3 is 16 amino acids long. The V gene end was trimmed by 5 bases and the J gene end by 0 bases; junction bases not matched to a gene: 7. Germline loops: CDR1 PRHDT, CDR2 FYEKMQ (reference sequence). CDR3 sequence: CASSPGTELAKNIQYF. The CDR3 DNA is TGTGCCAGCAGCCCCGGGACAGAACTAGCCAAAAACATTCAGTACTTC.

For this clonotype: One junction end disagrees with the germline gene, perhaps due to a read error. The chain has TRBV2 and TRBJ2-2; the D gene is possibly TRBD2 (6 bases). Per germline, CDR1 SNHLY and CDR2 FYNNEI. The CDR3 runs 13 residues. In DNA form, the CDR3 reads TGTGCCAGCAGTGCTCAGAGCACCGGGGAGGTGTTTTTT. Translating it yields CASSAQSTGEVFF.